The sequence of this T cell receptor (beta chain) was determined in a study of neoadjuvant anti-PD-1 for oral cavity cancer. Across the study: Around day 43, patients without progression received a fourth nivolumab dose before surgery. Findings and limits, study-wide: Non-responders to neoadjuvant nivolumab had significantly more clonal PBMC T cells than responders.

Note on this clone: What it binds is unknown.

The CDR3 contains 16 residues. Time point given: after neoadjuvant nivolumab, at surgical resection. These newly diagnosed stage II-IVA oral cavity squamous cell carcinoma patients had no prior systemic or radiation treatment. TCRdb's copy holds only in-frame clones and misses some; the assay was immunoSEQ multiplex PCR. The sample lists more than 13,000 clones; roughly 70% were seen once. The chain combines TRBV1 with TRBJ2-1; TRBD2, the D gene given by the table, was not confirmed from the DNA. TRBV1 is given as a pseudogene. This TCR was recovered from a person between 35 and 79 years old with oral cavity squamous cell carcinoma. The source was PBMCs, collected after nivolumab (anti-PD-1) treatment. The CDR3 bases are TGCACCAGCAGCCAACTAGCGGGTCCCCCTCGGAATGAGCAGTTCTTC. Amino acids: CTSSQLAGPPRNEQFF.